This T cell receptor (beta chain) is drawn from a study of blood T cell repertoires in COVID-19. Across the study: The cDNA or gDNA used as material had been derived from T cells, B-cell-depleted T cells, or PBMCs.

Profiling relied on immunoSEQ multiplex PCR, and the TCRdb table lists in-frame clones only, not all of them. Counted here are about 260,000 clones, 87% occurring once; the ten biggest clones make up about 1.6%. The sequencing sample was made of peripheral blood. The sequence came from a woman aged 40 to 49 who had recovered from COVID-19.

The chain's CDR3 is CASSMVMGRYNSPLHF. The CDR3, as DNA: TGTGCCAGCAGTATGGTTATGGGCAGATATAATTCACCCCTCCACTTT. V usage is TRBV27 and J usage is TRBJ1-6; unclear D gene. The CDR3 consists of 16 residues. V dropped 5 bases and J dropped 4 bases, with 15 bases sitting between them. Germline values: CDR1 MNHEY, CDR2 SMNVEV (reference sequence).